The rows below give T cell receptor beta chains drawn from one sample of a study of persistence of HIV-infected CD4 T cells. TCRdb keeps only in-frame clones here, not all; method: immunoSEQ multiplex PCR. The table includes just under 65,000 clones, over 60% detected once. Their antigens remain unidentified. Sequencing was performed on CD4+ T cells sorted from PBMCs after approximately 19-hour stimulation, taken from a patient who received antiretroviral therapy. Receptors were obtained from an adult man with HIV who was CMV-seropositive. Each CDR3 is given with its conserved first and last residue. D genes are given only for firm matches. Only some rows state a clone size, as once, few, many or a class for expanded clones.

v_gene	j_gene	d_gene	abundance	CDR3aa	CDR3nt
TRBV25-1	TRBJ1-1	-	once	CASSLKRNTEAFF	TGTGCCAGCAGTTTAAAAAGGAACACTGAAGCTTTCTTT
TRBV18	TRBJ1-3	-	-	CASSPPGLRNTIYF	TGTGCCAGCTCACCTCCGGGGCTTAGGAACACCATATATTTT
TRBV2	TRBJ2-2	-	-	CASSELWGNTGELFF	TGTGCCAGCAGTGAATTGTGGGGTAACACCGGGGAGCTGTTTTTT
TRBV29-1	TRBJ2-3	-	once	CSVAMEGTDTQYF	TGCAGCGTAGCTATGGAGGGCACAGATACGCAGTATTTT
TRBV6-6	TRBJ1-3	-	-	CASSYSQNTIYF	TGTGCCAGCAGTTACTCTCAAAACACCATATATTTT
TRBV6-2/TRBV6-3	TRBJ1-4	-	-	CASSYGLSRAAGMKRVFF	TGTGCCAGCAGTTACGGATTATCGAGAGCCGCTGGGATGAAAAGGGTGTTTTTT
TRBV7-8	TRBJ1-2	-	-	CASSNRHGYTF	TGTGCCAGCAGCAACAGGCATGGCTACACCTTC
TRBV7-3	TRBJ2-7	-	-	CASSLSGGTSIKEQYF	TGTGCCAGCAGCTTAAGTGGTGGTACATCCATTAAGGAGCAGTACTTC
TRBV11-3	TRBJ1-5	TRBD1	-	CALNLPGQYSNQPQHF	TGTGCCCTCAACCTCCCGGGACAGTATAGCAATCAGCCCCAGCATTTT
TRBV19	TRBJ1-3	-	-	CASSDGRGNTIYF	TGTGCCAGTAGTGACGGCCGTGGAAACACCATATATTTT
TRBV3-1/TRBV3-2	TRBJ1-3	TRBD1	-	CASSQGQGITGNTIYF	TGTGCCAGCAGCCAAGGACAGGGTATCACTGGAAACACCATATATTTT
TRBV27	TRBJ2-7	TRBD1	once	CASSLVRGQAYEQYF	TGTGCCAGCAGTTTGGTCCGTGGACAGGCCTACGAGCAGTACTTC
TRBV7-9	TRBJ1-1	-	few	CASSLDTNTEAFF	TGTGCCAGCAGCTTAGACACGAACACTGAAGCTTTCTTT
TRBV4-2	TRBJ1-1	-	-	CASSQEIGKGVEAFF	TGTGCCAGCAGCCAAGAGATTGGTAAGGGGGTTGAAGCTTTCTTT
TRBV18	TRBJ2-1	-	-	CASSPPSVGVYNEQFF	TGTGCCAGCTCACCACCCTCTGTCGGGGTCTACAATGAGCAGTTCTTC
TRBV2	TRBJ1-5	-	few	CASSEGNQPQHF	TGTGCCAGCAGTGAGGGCAATCAGCCCCAGCATTTT
TRBV3-1/TRBV3-2	TRBJ2-2	-	-	CASSQGGYDTGELFF	TGTGCCAGCAGCCAAGGAGGGTACGACACCGGGGAGCTGTTTTTT
TRBV4-1	TRBJ1-3	-	-	CASSQDSFSGNTIYF	TGCGCCAGCAGCCAAGACAGCTTCTCTGGAAACACCATATATTTT
TRBV6-5	TRBJ2-3	-	-	CASSRRVEDTQYF	TGTGCCAGCAGCCGAAGGGTAGAAGATACGCAGTATTTT
TRBV3-1/TRBV3-2	TRBJ1-1	-	-	CASSQEGLVNTEAFF	TGTGCCAGCAGCCAAGAAGGACTGGTTAACACTGAAGCTTTCTTT
TRBV6-4	TRBJ1-2	TRBD1	-	CASRDQGQGQGYTF	TGTGCCAGCAGAGATCAGGGACAGGGGCAAGGCTACACCTTC
TRBV2	TRBJ1-5	TRBD1	once	CASTEGTGRGGPQHF	TGTGCCAGCACAGAGGGGACAGGACGAGGGGGGCCCCAGCATTTT
TRBV7-2	TRBJ1-2	-	-	CASSSRSTGYGYTF	TGTGCCAGCAGCTCCAGATCTACGGGATATGGCTACACCTTC
TRBV28	TRBJ2-7	-	-	CASSLMNRAANEQYF	TGTGCCAGCAGTTTAATGAACAGGGCGGCCAACGAGCAGTACTTC
TRBV6-5	TRBJ1-1	-	-	CASRREGDTEAFF	TGTGCCAGCAGGAGGGAGGGGGACACTGAAGCTTTCTTT
TRBV7-9	TRBJ1-1	-	-	CASSPVGGTEAFF	TGTGCCAGCAGCCCCGTCGGGGGCACTGAAGCTTTCTTT
TRBV6-5	TRBJ1-6	TRBD1	few	CASSSDRTGITLHF	TGTGCCAGCAGTTCAGACAGGACAGGGATTACCCTCCACTTT
TRBV19	TRBJ1-6	-	-	CASSRADNSPLHF	TGTGCCAGTAGTCGGGCTGATAATTCACCCCTCCACTTT
TRBV7-9	TRBJ2-7	TRBD1	once	CASSWGTGRGEQYF	TGTGCCAGCAGCTGGGGGACAGGACGAGGCGAGCAGTACTTC
TRBV6-1	TRBJ2-7	TRBD2	-	CASSAVPTSGGALVEQYF	TGTGCCAGCAGTGCTGTGCCAACTAGCGGGGGGGCTCTGGTGGAGCAGTACTTC
TRBV10-3	TRBJ2-7	TRBD1	-	CAISETPGQGYEQYF	TGTGCCATCAGTGAGACACCGGGACAGGGCTACGAGCAGTACTTC
TRBV4-1	TRBJ1-2	TRBD1	-	CASSQDGTGKYGYTF	TGCGCCAGCAGCCAAGATGGGACAGGGAAATATGGCTACACCTTC
TRBV19	TRBJ1-1	TRBD1	-	CASSATGGNWGTEAFF	TGTGCCAGTAGTGCCACAGGGGGCAATTGGGGCACTGAAGCTTTCTTT
TRBV27	TRBJ1-2	-	medium-sized	CASSRTGWIYGYTF	TGTGCCAGCAGCCGTACAGGGTGGATCTATGGCTACACCTTC
TRBV15	TRBJ1-5	TRBD1	-	CATSTQGAGGQPQHF	TGTGCCACCAGCACCCAGGGGGCAGGGGGACAGCCCCAGCATTTT
TRBV6-5	TRBJ1-4	TRBD1	-	CASSYNRGNEKLFF	TGTGCCAGCAGTTACAACAGGGGGAATGAAAAACTGTTTTTT
TRBV19	TRBJ1-5	TRBD1	-	CASSGQGTSNQPQHF	TGTGCCAGCTCAGGACAGGGTACGAGCAATCAGCCCCAGCATTTT
TRBV28	TRBJ1-5	-	-	CASSLGGGNQPQHF	TGTGCCAGCAGTTTGGGTGGGGGCAATCAGCCCCAGCATTTT
TRBV7-8	TRBJ1-1	-	-	CASSLRMRGMNTEAFF	TGTGCCAGCAGCTTAAGGATGAGGGGGATGAACACTGAAGCTTTCTTT
TRBV10-3	TRBJ2-3	-	few	CAISEKGYTDTQYF	TGTGCCATCAGTGAGAAGGGTTACACAGATACGCAGTATTTT
TRBV2	TRBJ1-2	-	-	CASSAGLNYGYTF	TGTGCCAGCAGCGCGGGCCTGAACTATGGCTACACCTTC
TRBV19	TRBJ2-7	-	-	CASMASLSSYEQYF	TGTGCCAGCATGGCCAGCTTGAGCTCCTACGAGCAGTACTTC